The clone carrying this TCR beta chain was counted ten times or more. The antigen remains unidentified. This sample is drawn from a study of T cell repertoires in cytomegalovirus infection. As for the study in general: An indication of both CMV infection and matching HLA type came from public TCR beta signatures. Study-level findings and limits: Ex vivo responses were dominated by HLA-C-restricted CMV-specific TCR beta clonotypes.

Via MiXCR, TCRdb re-called the reads, giving one row per CDR3 protein. This table has roughly 180,000 distinct CDR3 sequences, 28% appearing once. The V segment lost 2 bases and the J segment 4 bases; nucleotides outside the gene matches: 8. The germline gives CDR1 SGHTA, CDR2 FQGNSA. The CDR3 runs to 15 residues. Specimen: PBMCs. This sequence originates from a human donor in good health (CMV status not recorded). Some clones in this sample may be carry-over from other donors' samples. The rearrangement joins TRBV7-2 to TRBJ2-7; TRBD1 matches at 7 bases. The CDR3 here is CASSLPPTGPYEQYF. CDR3 nucleotides: TGTGCCAGCAGCTTACCCCCGACAGGGCCGTACGAGCAGTACTTC.